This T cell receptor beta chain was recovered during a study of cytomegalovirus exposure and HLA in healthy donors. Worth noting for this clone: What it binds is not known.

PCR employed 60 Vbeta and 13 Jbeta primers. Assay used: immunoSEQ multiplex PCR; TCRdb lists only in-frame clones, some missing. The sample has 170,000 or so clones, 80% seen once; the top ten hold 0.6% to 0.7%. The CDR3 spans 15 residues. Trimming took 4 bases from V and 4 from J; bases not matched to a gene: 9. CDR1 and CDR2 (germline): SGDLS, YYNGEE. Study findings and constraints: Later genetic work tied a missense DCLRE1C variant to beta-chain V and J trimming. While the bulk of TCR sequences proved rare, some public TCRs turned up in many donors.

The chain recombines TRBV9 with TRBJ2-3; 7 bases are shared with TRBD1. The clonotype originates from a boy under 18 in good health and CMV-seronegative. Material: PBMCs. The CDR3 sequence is CASSIGQADPDTQYF. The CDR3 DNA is TGTGCCAGCAGCATCGGACAGGCCGACCCAGATACGCAGTATTTT.